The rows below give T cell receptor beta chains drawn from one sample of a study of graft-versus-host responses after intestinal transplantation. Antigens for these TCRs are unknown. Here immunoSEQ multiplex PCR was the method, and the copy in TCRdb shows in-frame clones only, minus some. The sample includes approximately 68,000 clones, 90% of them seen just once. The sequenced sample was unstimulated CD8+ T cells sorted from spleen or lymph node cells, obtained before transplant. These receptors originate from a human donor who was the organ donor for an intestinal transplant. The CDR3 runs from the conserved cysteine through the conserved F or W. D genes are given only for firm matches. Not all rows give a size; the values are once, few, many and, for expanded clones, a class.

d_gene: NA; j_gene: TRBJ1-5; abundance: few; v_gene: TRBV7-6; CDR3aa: CASRERRGQPQHF; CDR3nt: TGTGCCAGCAGGGAGAGGAGGGGTCAGCCCCAGCATTTT
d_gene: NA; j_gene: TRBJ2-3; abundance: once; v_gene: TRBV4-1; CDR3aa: CASSRVSDGWIADTQYF; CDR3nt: TGCGCCAGCAGCCGGGTCTCCGACGGGTGGATAGCTGATACGCAGTATTTT
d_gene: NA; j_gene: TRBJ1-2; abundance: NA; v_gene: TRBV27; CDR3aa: CASSPGQYVYGYTF; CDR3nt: TGTGCCAGCAGTCCCGGACAATACGTCTATGGCTACACCTTC
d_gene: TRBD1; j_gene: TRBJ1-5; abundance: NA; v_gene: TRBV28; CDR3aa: CASSGQGAQPQHF; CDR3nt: TGTGCCAGCAGTGGACAGGGGGCCCAGCCCCAGCATTTT
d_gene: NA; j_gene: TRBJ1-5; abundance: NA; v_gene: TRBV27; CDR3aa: CASSLGLGNQPQHF; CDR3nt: TGTGCCAGCAGTTTAGGGCTTGGCAATCAGCCCCAGCATTTT
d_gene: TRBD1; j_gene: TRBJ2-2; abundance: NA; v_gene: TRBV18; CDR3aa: CASSPRDRNTGELFF; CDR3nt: TGTGCCAGCTCTCCCCGGGACAGAAACACCGGGGAGCTGTTTTTT
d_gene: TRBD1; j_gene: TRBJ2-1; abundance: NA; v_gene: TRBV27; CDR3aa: CASSLTGGNNEQFF; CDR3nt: TGTGCCAGCAGTTTGACAGGGGGCAACAATGAGCAGTTCTTC
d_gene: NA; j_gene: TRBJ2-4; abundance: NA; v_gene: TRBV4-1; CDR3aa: CASSPREAKNIQYF; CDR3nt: TGCGCCAGCAGCCCCAGGGAAGCCAAAAACATTCAGTACTTC
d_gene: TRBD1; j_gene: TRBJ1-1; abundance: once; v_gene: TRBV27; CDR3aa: CASSLFTGGTVNTEAFF; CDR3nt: TGTGCCAGCAGTTTATTCACAGGGGGGACCGTGAACACTGAAGCTTTCTTT
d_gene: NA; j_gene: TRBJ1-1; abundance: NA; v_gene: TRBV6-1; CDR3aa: CASSDLGGATEAFF; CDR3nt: TGTGCCAGCAGTGACCTGGGAGGGGCCACTGAAGCTTTCTTT
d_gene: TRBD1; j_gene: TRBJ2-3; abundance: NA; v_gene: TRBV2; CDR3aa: CASRTGSTDTQYF; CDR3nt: TGTGCCAGTAGGACAGGGAGCACAGATACGCAGTATTTT
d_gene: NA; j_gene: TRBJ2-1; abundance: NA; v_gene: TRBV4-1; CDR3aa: CASSQLTLVVRSHSYNEQFF; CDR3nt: TGCGCCAGCAGCCAACTAACTCTTGTTGTCCGGTCCCACTCCTACAATGAGCAGTTCTTC
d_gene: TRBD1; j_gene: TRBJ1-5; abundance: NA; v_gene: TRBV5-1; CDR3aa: CASSGGGDREQPQHF; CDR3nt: TGCGCCAGCAGCGGTGGGGGGGACAGGGAACAGCCCCAGCATTTT
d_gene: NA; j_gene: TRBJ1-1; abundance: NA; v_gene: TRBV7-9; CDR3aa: CASTGEDGTEAFF; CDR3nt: TGTGCCAGCACCGGGGAGGACGGCACTGAAGCTTTCTTT
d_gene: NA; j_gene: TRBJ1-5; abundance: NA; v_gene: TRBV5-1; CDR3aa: CASSLTTGSNQPQHF; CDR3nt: TGCGCCAGCAGCTTAACCACAGGGAGCAATCAGCCCCAGCATTTT
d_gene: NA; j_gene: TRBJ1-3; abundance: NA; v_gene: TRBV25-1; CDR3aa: CASSERSSGNTIYF; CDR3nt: TGTGCCAGCAGCGAGAGGAGTTCTGGAAACACCATATATTTT
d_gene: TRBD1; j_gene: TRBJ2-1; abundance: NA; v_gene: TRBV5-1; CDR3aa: CASSLGQGMSNEQFF; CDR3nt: TGCGCCAGCAGCTTGGGACAGGGAATGAGCAATGAGCAGTTCTTC
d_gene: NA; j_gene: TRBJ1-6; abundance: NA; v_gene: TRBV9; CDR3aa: CASNLPSDSLDF; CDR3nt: TGTGCCAGCAACCTACCCTCAGACAGTCTCGACTTT
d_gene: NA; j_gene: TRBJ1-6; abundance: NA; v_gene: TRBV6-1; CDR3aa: CASSKDTDNSPLHF; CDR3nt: TGTGCCAGCAGTAAGGACACTGATAATTCACCCCTCCACTTT
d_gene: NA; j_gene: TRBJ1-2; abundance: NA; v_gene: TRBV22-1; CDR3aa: CPGSLARKTYGYTF; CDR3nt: TGTCCTGGGAGTCTAGCGAGAAAGACCTATGGCTACACCTTC
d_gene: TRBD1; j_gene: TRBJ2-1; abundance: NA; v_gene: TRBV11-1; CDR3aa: CASRLGQGAYDEQFF; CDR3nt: TGTGCCAGCAGGTTGGGACAGGGGGCATACGATGAGCAGTTCTTC
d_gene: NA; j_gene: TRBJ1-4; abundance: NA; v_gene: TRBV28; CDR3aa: CASSLTDEKLFF; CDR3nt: TGTGCCAGCAGTTTGACAGACGAAAAACTGTTTTTT
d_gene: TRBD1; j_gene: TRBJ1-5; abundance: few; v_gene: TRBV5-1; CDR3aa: CASSTGPWAEPQHF; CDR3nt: TGCGCCAGCTCGACAGGGCCTTGGGCCGAGCCCCAGCATTTT
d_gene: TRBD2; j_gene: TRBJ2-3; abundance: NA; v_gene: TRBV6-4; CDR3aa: CASSDSTSGGGTDTQYF; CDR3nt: TGTGCCAGCAGTGACTCCACTAGCGGGGGGGGCACAGATACGCAGTATTTT
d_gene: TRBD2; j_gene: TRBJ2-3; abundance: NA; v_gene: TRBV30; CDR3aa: CAWSPGGGDTQYF; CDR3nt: TGTGCCTGGAGTCCCGGGGGAGGGGATACGCAGTATTTT
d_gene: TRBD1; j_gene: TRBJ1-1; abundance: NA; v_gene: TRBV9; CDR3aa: CASTGQENTEAFF; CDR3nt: TGTGCCAGCACGGGACAGGAGAACACTGAAGCTTTCTTT
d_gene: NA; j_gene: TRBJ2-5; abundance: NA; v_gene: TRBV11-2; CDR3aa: CASSLEGGTGRETQYF; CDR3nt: TGTGCCAGCAGCTTAGAGGGTGGCACAGGTCGAGAGACCCAGTACTTC
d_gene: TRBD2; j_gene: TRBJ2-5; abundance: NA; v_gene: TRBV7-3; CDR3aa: CASSHAAGGDETQYF; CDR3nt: TGTGCCAGCAGCCATGCGGCGGGGGGTGATGAGACCCAGTACTTC
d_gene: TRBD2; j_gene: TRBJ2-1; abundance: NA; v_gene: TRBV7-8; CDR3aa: CASSPASGGHYNEQFF; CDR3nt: TGTGCCAGCAGCCCAGCTAGCGGGGGCCACTACAATGAGCAGTTCTTC
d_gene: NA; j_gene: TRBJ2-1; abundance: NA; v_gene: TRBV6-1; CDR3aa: CASSDGGQDYNEQFF; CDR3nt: TGTGCCAGCTCGGACGGGGGGCAAGACTACAATGAGCAGTTCTTC
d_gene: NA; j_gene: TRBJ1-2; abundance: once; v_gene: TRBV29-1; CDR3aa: CSVEDRGQTGGYTF; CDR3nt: TGCAGCGTTGAAGATCGAGGCCAAACGGGAGGCTACACCTTC
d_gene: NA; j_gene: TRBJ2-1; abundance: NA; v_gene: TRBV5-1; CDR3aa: CASSLKQGKLDSDEQFF; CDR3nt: TGCGCCAGCAGCTTGAAGCAGGGGAAGTTGGATTCGGATGAGCAGTTCTTC
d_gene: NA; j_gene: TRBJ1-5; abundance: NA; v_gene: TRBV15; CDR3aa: CATSSSTGRFNQPQHF; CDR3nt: TGTGCCACCAGCTCCAGCACGGGGAGATTCAATCAGCCCCAGCATTTT
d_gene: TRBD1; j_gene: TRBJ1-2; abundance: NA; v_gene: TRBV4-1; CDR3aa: CASSVRGSRGYTF; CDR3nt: TGCGCCAGCAGTGTCAGGGGGTCCCGCGGCTACACCTTC
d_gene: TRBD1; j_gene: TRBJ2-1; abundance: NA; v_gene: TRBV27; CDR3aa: CASSPQGQGGNEQFF; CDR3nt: TGTGCCAGCAGCCCACAAGGACAGGGGGGAAATGAGCAGTTCTTC
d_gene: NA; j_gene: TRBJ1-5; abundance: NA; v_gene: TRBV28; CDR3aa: CASSLSGNQPQHF; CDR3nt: TGTGCCAGCAGTTTATCAGGGAATCAGCCCCAGCATTTT
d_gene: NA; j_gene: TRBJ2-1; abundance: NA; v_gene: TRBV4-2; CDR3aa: CASSPNAADNEQFF; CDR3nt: TGTGCCAGCAGCCCAAACGCCGCAGACAATGAGCAGTTCTTC
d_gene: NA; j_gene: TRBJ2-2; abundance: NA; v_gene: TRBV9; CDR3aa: CASSHPVTGELFF; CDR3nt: TGTGCCAGCAGCCATCCGGTCACCGGGGAGCTGTTTTTT
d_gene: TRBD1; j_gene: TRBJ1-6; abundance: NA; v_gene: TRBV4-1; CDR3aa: CASSQIRTGGTPLHF; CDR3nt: TGCGCCAGCAGCCAAATAAGGACAGGGGGAACCCCCCTCCACTTT
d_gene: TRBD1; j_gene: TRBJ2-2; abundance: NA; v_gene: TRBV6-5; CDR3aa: CASSYSSTGGPGELFF; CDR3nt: TGTGCCAGCAGTTACTCGAGTACAGGGGGCCCCGGGGAGCTGTTTTTT
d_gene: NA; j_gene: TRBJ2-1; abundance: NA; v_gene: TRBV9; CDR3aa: CASSADTGISYNEQFF; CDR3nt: TGTGCCAGCAGCGCAGATACAGGGATCTCCTACAATGAGCAGTTCTTC